Here is one T cell receptor (beta chain) with its context. Its antigen remains unidentified. The PCR ran on 60 Vbeta and 13 Jbeta primers. Data came from immunoSEQ multiplex PCR; TCRdb stores just in-frame clones and leaves some out. The sample lists over 150,000 clones; around three quarters were seen once. These data are taken from a study of cytomegalovirus exposure and HLA in healthy donors. Study-wide findings and caveats: With later analysis, a missense DCLRE1C variant became linked to TCR beta V- and J-gene trimming. Investigators reported 150 to 200 TCR beta chains as tied to cytomegalovirus.

J lost 4 bases, V lost 0 bases, and 2 bases had no gene match. Germline CDR1 SGHRS, CDR2 YFSETQ. CDR3 length equals 15 residues. The TCR sequence derives from a man between 35 and 55 years old in good health and CMV-seronegative. The chain is built from TRBV5-1 and TRBJ2-1; 9 positions agree with TRBD2. Sequenced material: PBMCs. Here the CDR3 reads CASSLATSGYNEQFF. In DNA form, the CDR3 reads TGCGCCAGCAGCTTGGCGACTAGCGGATACAATGAGCAGTTCTTC.